This T cell receptor (beta chain) is from a study of blood T cell repertoires in COVID-19. The method was immunoSEQ multiplex PCR; TCRdb's version includes in-frame clones alone and lacks a portion of them. The sample lists around 260,000 clones; about 89% were seen once. V was pared by 4 bases and J by 6 bases, with 10 bases of the junction left unmatched. The CDR3 runs to 15 residues. Looked up from germline, CDR1 is SGHNT and CDR2 is YYREEE (reference sequence). The chain recombines TRBV5-4 with TRBJ2-1, with 7 positions matching TRBD1. The sequencing input was peripheral blood. This TCR was sampled from a middle-aged man who had recovered from COVID-19. CDR3 sequence (DNA): TGTGCCAGCAGCCTTCAGGACAGGTTCGGCAATGAGCAGTTCTTC. As protein: CASSLQDRFGNEQFF.